These 9 T cell receptor beta chains came from one sample sequenced in a study of blood T cell repertoires in COVID-19. Data came from immunoSEQ multiplex PCR; TCRdb stores just in-frame clones and leaves some out. The sample lists 350,000 or so clones, roughly 84% occurring once. Sequencing was done on a sample of PBMCs or T cells enriched from blood (not recorded which). The receptors derive from a woman under 40 who had recovered from COVID-19.

This clone was recorded only once. This chain connects TRBV10-3 to TRBJ2-1; possible D gene TRBD2, 6 bases. The CDR3 runs 16 residues. The V and J ends lost 3 bases and 7 bases respectively, with 19 bases between them. Per germline, CDR1 ENHRY and CDR2 SYGVKD. The CDR3, as DNA: TGTGCCATCAGTGATCGACGGGGGTTAGGGCTAAATGAGCAGTTCTTC. It codes for CAISDRRGLGLNEQFF.

With respect to this clone: At one boundary the junction diverges from the germline segment, which might be a read error. This rearrangement joins TRBV30 to TRBJ1-2, with a tentative D call TRBD1 (6 bases). This CDR3 region has 11 residues. Per germline, CDR1 GTSNPN and CDR2 SVGIG (reference sequence). In DNA, the CDR3 is TGTGCCTGGAGTGCTGGACAGCGTAAGTGCTTC. Protein sequence: CAWSAGQRKCF. Drawing the rest from reference TRBV30 and TRBJ1-2, the complete variable domain is SQTIHQWPATLVQPVGSPLSLECTVEGTSNPNLYWYRQAAGRGLQLLFYSVGIGQISSEVPQNLSASRPQDRQFILSSKKLLLSDSGFYLCAWSAGQRKCFGSGTRLTVV.

For this clone: A single base separates this from a much larger clone, so it may be a read error. The chain has TRBV4-2 and TRBJ2-3, with TRBD2 matching over 10 bases. With V trimmed by 0 bases and J by 1 base, 1 base remained unmatched. Germline lookup yields CDR1 LGHNA and CDR2 YNFKEQ. This CDR3 is built from 16 residues. CDR3 protein: CASSQDLAGGTDTQYF. The CDR3 DNA is TGTGCCAGCAGCCAAGATCTAGCGGGGGGCACAGATACGCAGTATTTT.

The V call is TRBV19, the J call TRBJ2-5, with 9 bases that match TRBD1. This CDR3 comprises 16 residues. The ends lost 4 bases at V and 1 base at J; junction bases unmatched: 7. Germline CDR1 and CDR2: LNHDA and SQIVND (reference sequence). CDR3 sequence (DNA): TGTGCCAGTAGTAATACCGGGACAGGGATCCAAGAGACCCAGTACTTC. Amino acids: CASSNTGTGIQETQYF.

The rearrangement links TRBV5-5 to TRBJ2-5; the D gene is possibly TRBD1 (7 bases). Looked up from germline, CDR1 is SGHKS and CDR2 is YYEKEE (reference sequence). Trimming removed 4 bases at V and 1 base at J, with 14 bases between. CDR3 length: 15 amino acids. CDR3 DNA sequence: TGTGCCAGCAGCCCGCGGGACAGCTTCCAAGAGACCCAGTACTTC. Translating gives CASSPRDSFQETQYF.

The genes are TRBV19 and TRBJ2-5, with 7 bases aligning to TRBD1. CDR1 LNHDA and CDR2 SQIVND come from the germline V gene (reference sequence). The CDR3 covers 13 residues. The V and J ends lost 1 base and 4 bases, in that order; junction bases with no gene match: 0. The CDR3 loop reads CASSIGQGETQYF. For the CDR3, the DNA is TGTGCCAGTAGTATAGGACAGGGAGAGACCCAGTACTTC.

The rearrangement joins TRBV11-2 to TRBJ2-7; TRBD1 matches 11 bases. CDR3 size: 15 residues. V shed 5 bases, J shed 2 bases, and the junction held 5 bases outside the gene matches. Germline CDR1 reads SGHAT; CDR2 reads FQNNGV. This chain's CDR3 is CASSRGTGGPYEQYF. For the CDR3, the DNA is TGTGCCAGCAGCCGTGGGACAGGGGGTCCCTACGAGCAGTACTTC.

The chain recombines TRBV28 with TRBJ1-1, with D maybe TRBD1 (6 bases). Per the germline V gene, CDR1 is MDHEN and CDR2 is SYDVKM. CDR3 length: 15 amino acids. The ends were cut back, 1 base at V and 6 bases at J, with 15 bases in the middle. CDR3 protein: CASSLSSGRGAEAFF. CDR3 in DNA: TGTGCCAGCAGTTTATCGTCAGGGAGGGGGGCTGAAGCTTTCTTT.

The rearrangement links TRBV28 to TRBJ1-2, with 12 bases that match TRBD1. The V segment lost 3 bases and the J segment 4 bases; nucleotides outside the gene matches: 6. CDR1 is MDHEN and CDR2 is SYDVKM in the germline V gene. The CDR3 length is 16 residues. CDR3 DNA: TGTGCCAGCAGTTTCCGGGACAGGGGGCTGACCTATGGCTACACCTTC. The encoded protein is CASSFRDRGLTYGYTF.